This T cell receptor (beta chain) was observed in a study of Tregs in tolerant kidney transplant recipients (dated by TCRdb to about 2019). Notes on the research overall: The transplants used related donors with nonmyeloablative bone marrow transplantation, and mixed chimerism in the human trials was transient. TCRbeta sequencing was used in the study to identify donor-specific regulatory T cells before combined kidney and bone marrow transplantation, and the identified cells were then tracked after transplant. Study-level results and caveats: Because the PCR primers were changed over time for some patients, nucleotide-level comparison could not be performed across the samples from those patients. The study was constrained by small patient numbers, and validation of the findings is required in larger populations and under other immunosuppression protocols. Biological reproducibility was not examined directly, but technical replication error appeared to be minimal. The most biologically relevant and donor-specific TCRbeta repertoire appeared to be identified by expanding Tregs with activated donor B cells. Donor-specific Treg expansion exceeded global Treg expansion in tolerant patients, suggesting antigen-driven rather than nonspecific expansion.

This specimen's time point label, interpreted: blood sample drawn before combined kidney and bone marrow transplant. Unstimulated Tregs (CD4+CD25+CD127-), CD4+ non-Tregs (CD4+CD25-), CD4 and CD8 cells were FACS-sorted from thawed PBMCs. Patients were 4 combined kidney and bone marrow transplant recipients from the ITN036ST trial, and only these trial subjects had samples available. Healthy control blood was processed to PBMCs with a Ficoll density gradient and then cryopreserved, whereas patient PBMCs were collected both before and after transplant. With regard to this clone: No cognate antigen has been identified for it. The read halts 3 residues ahead of the CDR3 end, with the missing end drawn from the germline J gene.

Genomic DNA was extracted from sorted cells with the QIAGEN DNeasy Blood and Tissue Kit for TCRbeta CDR3 sequencing. High-throughput TCRbeta CDR3 sequencing, including PCR amplification with bias correction and internal controls, was performed commercially through immunoSEQ. On the study's bioinformatics: Unique productive TCRbeta sequences were defined by CDR3 nucleotide sequence where primers matched, and otherwise by CDR3 amino acid sequence together with Vbeta and Jbeta genes. Sorting error was corrected by removing sequences shared between sorted populations at a frequency ratio of 2:1 or less, and the remaining shared sequences were assigned to the higher population. A sequence was defined as donor-reactive if the sequence was expanded at least 5-fold in CFSE-low cells compared with unstimulated cells and had a frequency of at least 0.01% in CFSE-low cells. Repertoire divergence was quantified by Jensen-Shannon divergence calculated from the top 100 TCRbeta sequences ranked by frequency. For samples with multiple sequencing runs, sorting error was corrected in each run separately before the runs were combined. What TCRdb holds here is the immuneACCESS table cut down to in-frame rearrangements. Part of the clones is not present; checked against another copy, under half of the missing clones reflect an unresolved V gene, and the others are unexplained. V and J calls and clone size are as listed in that table; D and trimming were resolved from the DNA. The data table for this sample lists over 45,000 clones. The leading ten clones occupy around 0.88% of the sample.

From its cysteine to its phenylalanine, the CDR3 spans 14 amino acids. The 33 bases shown cover part of the CDR3, and their frame starts at base 1. Trimming costs V 1 base and J 2 bases, and their ends lie 11 bases apart. The germline V gene (reference sequence) yields DFQATT for CDR1 and SNEGSKA for CDR2. The origin of this receptor is a human donor who received a combined kidney and bone marrow transplant. Here the sequenced sample was CD4+ T cells from blood, taken before the transplant. The rearrangement combines TRBV20-1 with TRBJ1-1, with no confident D gene call. The CDR3: CSARVPLTNTEAFF. The part of the CDR3 DNA that was read is TGCAGTGCTAGAGTCCCCCTAACCAACACTGAA.